The present TCR beta chain was sequenced within a study of healthy donors' naive CD4 and CD8 T cells (dated by TCRdb to 2015 to 2017). Regarding the research as a whole: The donors were selected to cover three age groups of six people each (20-25, 40-50 and 60-70 years), had a mean age of roughly 45, and were half female. Rearranged TCR alpha and beta chains from naive CD4+ and CD8+ T cells were sequenced in the study to test how TCR variation relates to lineage commitment. For TCR alpha, a new primer set was designed to cover all functional IMGT alpha gene variants, and the remainder of the protocol was kept the same as the beta-chain workflow. Peripheral blood mononuclear cells were collected from 15 to 20 healthy, unrelated individuals. Donors were HLA-typed by sequencing at HLA-A, -B, -C, -DRB1, -DQB1 and -DPB1 using the SBTexcellerator protocol, an ABI3130xl analyzer and SBTengine software. The paper's findings and limits, for the study overall: The study did not directly address whether homeostatic proliferation of naive T cells might have biased the repertoire. Because alpha and beta chains were sequenced in bulk and could not be paired, combined chain effects were not evaluated. Most V and J gene segments were reportedly biased between naive CD4+ and CD8+ cells, consistently across donors and independent of HLA genotype. In both chains, CD4+ lineage was associated with a positively charged CDR3, and CD8+ lineage was associated with a negatively charged CDR3. Around 13% of the variance in CD4/CD8 propensity appeared to be explained jointly by V genes, J genes and CDR3 charge, in a largely additive manner.

Cells with a CD4+CD8-CD45RO-CD45RA+ profile were isolated by FACS and defined as naive CD4+ T cells, and those with a CD8+CD4-CD45RA+CD27bright profile were defined as naive CD8+ T cells. Sorting used antibodies against CD4 (RPA-T4), CD8 (SK1), CD27 (O323), CD45RA (HI100) and CD45RO (UCHL1). Remarks on this clonotype: Its binding antigen is unknown. No clone much larger than this one lies a single base away; base qualities are absent.

The data were produced on a 454 GS FLX Titanium. TCR libraries were built from 400 to 500 ng of total RNA with a previously published linear amplification protocol. Sequencing was carried out on the Roche/454 Genome Sequencer using Titanium chemistry. The paper's processing steps were these. Fewer than 100,000 rearranged TCR alpha transcripts were sequenced from about 5 of the healthy donors. Unique TCR clonotypes were defined by the CDR3 junction under IMGT nomenclature, and duplicate transcripts were removed. Logistic regression in R 2.13.0 modeled CD4 versus CD8 status as a function of V and J genes, with adjustment for donor effects and Bonferroni correction for multiple testing. TCRdb passed the public sequencing reads through fastp at Q25 and MiXCR, retaining productive beta sequences. Every entry covers one CDR3 protein and lists the most common genes and DNA from its rows. For this entry, the V and J calls and clone size follow TCRdb and not the study's own pipeline. The sample profile shows roughly 200,000 distinct CDR3 sequences; around 74% of them were found once. Of the sample, less than 2.5% falls within the top ten clones.

Sequencing was carried out using naive CD4+ and CD8+ T cells sorted from blood, pooled from several donors. This specimen's cell subset or site label, per the study, means: FACS-sorted naive CD4+ (CD45RO-CD45RA+) and naive CD8+ (CD45RA+CD27bright) T cells. The TCR comes from a pool of human donors in good health; the sample pools cells from several healthy donors.

This receptor has the CDR3 CASSQVRAPDGETQYF. The bases read TGCGCCAGCAGCCAAGTTCGGGCCCCCGACGGAGAGACCCAGTACTTC. In this chain, TRBV4-3 is recombined with TRBJ2-5; the D segment cannot be called with confidence. V drops 1 base and J drops 4 bases, leaving 16 bases in between. Measured from the cysteine to the phenylalanine, the CDR3 is 16 residues long. Of all the DNA, just the CDR3 is kept, 48 bases in frame from base 1. In the germline V gene, CDR1 corresponds to LGHNA and CDR2 to YSLEER.